The sequence of this TCR beta chain was determined in a study of blood T cells in healthy people across ages. Broader study findings: Relative to aged donors, long-lived donors carried more naive CD4+ cells and displayed higher diversity. In older individuals, TCR beta diversity per million T cells was lower, falling roughly linearly with age.

Comment on this clonotype: Its antigen is still unknown.

The draw of peripheral blood yielded roughly 9.1 milliliters from each donor. Trimming at V came to 3 bases and at J to 5 bases, leaving 4 bases not matched to a gene. Looked up from germline, CDR1 is LGHNA and CDR2 is YSLEER. The CDR3 contains 15 residues. Then a second PCR, running roughly 7 to 11 cycles, was carried out with a sample-barcoded 5' primer and a J-beta primer mix. TCRdb called the 5' RACE reads again in MiXCR, with one record for every CDR3 protein. The sample contains approximately 770,000 distinct CDR3 sequences, 55% to 70% of which appear only once. The source is a man aged 25-45 years in good health. The rearrangement uses TRBV4-3 and TRBJ2-1, with TRBD2 matching 10 bases. The sample consisted of blood. CDR3 DNA: TGCGCCAGCAGCCACGGGACTAGCGATCACAATGAGCAGTTCTTC. It yields the protein CASSHGTSDHNEQFF.